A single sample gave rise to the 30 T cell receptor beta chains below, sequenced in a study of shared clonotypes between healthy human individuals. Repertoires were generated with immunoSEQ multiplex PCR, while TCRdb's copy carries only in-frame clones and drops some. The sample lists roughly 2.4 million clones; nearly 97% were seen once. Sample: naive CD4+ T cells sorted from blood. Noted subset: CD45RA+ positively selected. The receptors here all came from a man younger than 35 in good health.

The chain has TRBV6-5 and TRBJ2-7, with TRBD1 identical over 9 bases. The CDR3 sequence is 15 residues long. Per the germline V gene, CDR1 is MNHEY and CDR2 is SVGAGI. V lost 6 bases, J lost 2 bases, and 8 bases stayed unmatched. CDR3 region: CASSRLRTGAYEQYF. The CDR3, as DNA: TGTGCCAGCAGCAGACTCCGGACAGGGGCCTACGAGCAGTACTTC.

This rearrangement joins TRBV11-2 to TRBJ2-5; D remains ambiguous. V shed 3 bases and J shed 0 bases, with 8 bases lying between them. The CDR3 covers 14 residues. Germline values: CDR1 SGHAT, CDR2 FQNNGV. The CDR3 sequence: CASSFGANQETQYF. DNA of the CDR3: TGTGCCAGCAGCTTCGGAGCCAACCAAGAGACCCAGTACTTC.

The CDR3 sequence: CASSSGPSRFRGSYEQYF. CDR3 coding DNA: TGTGCCAGCAGCTCGGGCCCTAGCAGATTCAGAGGAAGCTACGAGCAGTACTTC. The V call is TRBV7-9, the J call TRBJ2-7; the D gene is possibly TRBD2 (5 bases). The CDR3 covers 18 residues. The V end lost 4 bases, the J end lost 3 bases, and 25 bases lay between the germline ends. Germline V lookup: CDR1 SEHNR, CDR2 FQNEAQ (reference sequence).

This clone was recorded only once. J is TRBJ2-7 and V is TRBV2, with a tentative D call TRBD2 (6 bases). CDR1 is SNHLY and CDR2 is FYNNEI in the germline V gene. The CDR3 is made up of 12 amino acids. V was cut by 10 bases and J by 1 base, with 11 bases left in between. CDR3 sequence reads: CATSGGSYEQYF. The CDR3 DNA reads TGTGCCACCTCCGGGGGATCCTACGAGCAGTACTTC.

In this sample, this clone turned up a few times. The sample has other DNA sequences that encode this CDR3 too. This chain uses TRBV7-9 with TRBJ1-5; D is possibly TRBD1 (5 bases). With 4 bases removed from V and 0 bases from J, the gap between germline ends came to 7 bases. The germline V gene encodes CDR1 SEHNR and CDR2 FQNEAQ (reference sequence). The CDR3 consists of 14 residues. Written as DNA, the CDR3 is TGTGCCAGCAGCTCGACAGATAGCAATCAGCCCCAGCATTTT. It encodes CASSSTDSNQPQHF.

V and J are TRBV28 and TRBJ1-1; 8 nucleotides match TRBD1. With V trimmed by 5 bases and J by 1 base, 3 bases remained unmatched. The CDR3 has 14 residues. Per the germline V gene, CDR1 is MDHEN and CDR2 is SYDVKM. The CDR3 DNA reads TGTGCCAGCAGTGCGACAGGGGAGAACACTGAAGCTTTCTTT. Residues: CASSATGENTEAFF.

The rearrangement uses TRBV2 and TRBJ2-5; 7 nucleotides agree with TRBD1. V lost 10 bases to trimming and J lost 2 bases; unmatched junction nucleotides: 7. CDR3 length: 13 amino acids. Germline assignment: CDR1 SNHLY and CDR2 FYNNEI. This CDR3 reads CAMSWGQQETQYF. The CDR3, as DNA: TGTGCCATGTCCTGGGGACAGCAAGAGACCCAGTACTTC.

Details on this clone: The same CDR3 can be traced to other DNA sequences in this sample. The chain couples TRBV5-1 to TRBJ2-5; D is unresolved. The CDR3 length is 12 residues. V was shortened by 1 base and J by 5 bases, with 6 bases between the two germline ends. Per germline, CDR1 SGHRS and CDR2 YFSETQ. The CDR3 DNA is TGCGCCAGCAGCTTGCTGGAGGAGACCCAGTACTTC. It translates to CASSLLEETQYF. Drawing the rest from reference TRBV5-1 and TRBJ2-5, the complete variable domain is KAGVTQTPRYLIKTRGQQVTLSCSPISGHRSVSWYQQTPGQGLQFLFEYFSETQRNKGNFPGRFSGRQFSNSRSEMNVSTLELGDSALYLCASSLLEETQYFGPGTRLLVL.

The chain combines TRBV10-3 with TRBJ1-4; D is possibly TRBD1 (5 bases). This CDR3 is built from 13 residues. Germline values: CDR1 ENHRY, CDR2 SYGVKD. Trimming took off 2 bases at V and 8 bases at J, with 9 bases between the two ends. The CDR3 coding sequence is TGTGCCATCAGTGAGGGGGGGAGGGAAAAACTGTTTTTT. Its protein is CAISEGGREKLFF.

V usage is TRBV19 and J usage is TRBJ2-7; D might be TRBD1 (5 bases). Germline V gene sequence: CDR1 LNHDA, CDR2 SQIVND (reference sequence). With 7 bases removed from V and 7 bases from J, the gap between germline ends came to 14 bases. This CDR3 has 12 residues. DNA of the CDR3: TGTGCCAGTAACAGGTGGGGTGGAGAGCAGTACTTC. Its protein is CASNRWGGEQYF.

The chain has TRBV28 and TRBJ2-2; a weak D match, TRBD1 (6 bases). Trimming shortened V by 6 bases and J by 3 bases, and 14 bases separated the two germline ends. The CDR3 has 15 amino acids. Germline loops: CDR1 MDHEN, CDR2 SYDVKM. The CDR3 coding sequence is TGTGCCAGCAGGACCCTGGGACAAGACACCGGGGAGCTGTTTTTT. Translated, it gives CASRTLGQDTGELFF.

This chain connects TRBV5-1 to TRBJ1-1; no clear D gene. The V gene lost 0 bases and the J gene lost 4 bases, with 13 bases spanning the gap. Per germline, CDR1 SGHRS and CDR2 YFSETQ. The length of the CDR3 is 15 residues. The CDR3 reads CASSLDPRVGTEAFF. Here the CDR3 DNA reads TGCGCCAGCAGCTTGGACCCCCGGGTTGGCACTGAAGCTTTCTTT.

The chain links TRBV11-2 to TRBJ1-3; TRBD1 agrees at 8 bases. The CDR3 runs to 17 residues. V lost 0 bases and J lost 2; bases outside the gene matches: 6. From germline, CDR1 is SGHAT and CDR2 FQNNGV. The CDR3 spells CASSLDLDRGAGNTIYF. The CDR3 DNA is TGTGCCAGCAGCTTAGATTTAGACAGGGGCGCTGGAAACACCATATATTTT.

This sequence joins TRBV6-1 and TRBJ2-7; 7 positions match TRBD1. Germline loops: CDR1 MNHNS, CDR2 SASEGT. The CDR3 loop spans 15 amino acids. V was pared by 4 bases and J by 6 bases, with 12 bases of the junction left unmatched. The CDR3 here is CASSATGAVPSEQYF. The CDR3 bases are TGTGCCAGCAGTGCAACAGGGGCGGTACCGAGCGAGCAGTACTTC.

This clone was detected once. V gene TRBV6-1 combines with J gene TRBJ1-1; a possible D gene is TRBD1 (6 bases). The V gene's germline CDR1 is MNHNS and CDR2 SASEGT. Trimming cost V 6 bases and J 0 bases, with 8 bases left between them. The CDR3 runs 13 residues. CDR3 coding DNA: TGTGCCAGCAGCAGGGGAGTGAACACTGAAGCTTTCTTT. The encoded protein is CASSRGVNTEAFF.

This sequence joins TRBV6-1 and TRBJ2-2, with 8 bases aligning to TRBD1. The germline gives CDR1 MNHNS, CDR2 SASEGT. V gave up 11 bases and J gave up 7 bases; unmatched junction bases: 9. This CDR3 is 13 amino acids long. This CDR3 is CAGRPGGVGELFF. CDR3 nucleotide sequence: TGTGCCGGACGGCCAGGGGGCGTCGGGGAGCTGTTTTTT.

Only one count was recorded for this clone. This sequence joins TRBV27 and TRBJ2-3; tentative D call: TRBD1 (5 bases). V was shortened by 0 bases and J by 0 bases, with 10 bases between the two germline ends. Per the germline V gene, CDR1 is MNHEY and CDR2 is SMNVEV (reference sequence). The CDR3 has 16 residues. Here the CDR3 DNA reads TGTGCCAGCAGTTTATCGGGGCGGCCAAGCACAGATACGCAGTATTTT. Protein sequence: CASSLSGRPSTDTQYF.

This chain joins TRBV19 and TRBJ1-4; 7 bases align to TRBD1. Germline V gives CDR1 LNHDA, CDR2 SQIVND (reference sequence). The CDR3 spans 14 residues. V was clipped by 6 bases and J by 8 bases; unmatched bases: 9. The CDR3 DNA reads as TGTGCCAGTAGCATCGACAGGGTCGGCGAAAAACTGTTTTTT. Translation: CASSIDRVGEKLFF.

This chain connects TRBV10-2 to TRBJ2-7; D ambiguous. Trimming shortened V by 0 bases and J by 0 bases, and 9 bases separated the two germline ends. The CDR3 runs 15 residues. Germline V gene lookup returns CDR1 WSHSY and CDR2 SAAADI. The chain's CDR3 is CASSESLWTSYEQYF. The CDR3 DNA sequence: TGCGCCAGCAGTGAGTCGTTGTGGACCTCCTACGAGCAGTACTTC.

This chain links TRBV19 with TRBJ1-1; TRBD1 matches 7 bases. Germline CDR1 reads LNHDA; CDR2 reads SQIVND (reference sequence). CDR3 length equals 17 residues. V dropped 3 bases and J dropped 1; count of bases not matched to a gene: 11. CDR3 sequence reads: CASSMRGGAWQNTEAFF. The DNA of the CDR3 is TGTGCCAGTAGTATGAGAGGGGGCGCGTGGCAGAACACTGAAGCTTTCTTT.

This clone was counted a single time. The CDR3 DNA sequence: TGTGCCGGACGTGACGGGGCCTATGGCTACACCTTC. Residues: CAGRDGAYGYTF. The chain combines TRBV30 with TRBJ1-2, with D perhaps matching TRBD1 (5 bases). The germline V and J ends were trimmed by 8 bases and 4 bases, with 14 bases remaining between them. Germline V gene data show CDR1 as GTSNPN and CDR2 as SVGIG (reference sequence). The CDR3 has 12 residues.

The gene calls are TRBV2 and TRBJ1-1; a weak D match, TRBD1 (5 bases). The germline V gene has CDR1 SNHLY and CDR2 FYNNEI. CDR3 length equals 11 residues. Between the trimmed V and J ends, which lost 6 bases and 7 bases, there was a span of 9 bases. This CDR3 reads CASRQGLEAFF. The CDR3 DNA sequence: TGTGCCAGCAGGCAGGGTCTTGAAGCTTTCTTT.

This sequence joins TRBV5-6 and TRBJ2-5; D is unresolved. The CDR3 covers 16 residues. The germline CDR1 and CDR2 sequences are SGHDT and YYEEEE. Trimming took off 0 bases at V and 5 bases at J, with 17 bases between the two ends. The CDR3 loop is CASSLVPAARVETQYF. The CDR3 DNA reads TGTGCCAGCAGCTTGGTGCCGGCTGCTAGAGTGGAGACCCAGTACTTC.

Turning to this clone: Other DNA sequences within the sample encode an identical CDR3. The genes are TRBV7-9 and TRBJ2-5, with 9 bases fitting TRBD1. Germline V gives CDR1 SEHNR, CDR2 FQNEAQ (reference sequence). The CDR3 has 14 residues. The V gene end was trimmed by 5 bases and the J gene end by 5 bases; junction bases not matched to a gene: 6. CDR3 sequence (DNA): TGTGCCAGCAGCCTAGGGGACAGGGTTGAGACCCAGTACTTC. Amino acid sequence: CASSLGDRVETQYF.

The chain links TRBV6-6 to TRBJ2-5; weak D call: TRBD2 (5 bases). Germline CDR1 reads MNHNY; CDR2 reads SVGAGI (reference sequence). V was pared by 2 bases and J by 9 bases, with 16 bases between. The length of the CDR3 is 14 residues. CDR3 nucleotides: TGTGCCAGCAGTTACAGCGGTGGGCGAAGGTCCCAGTACTTC. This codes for CASSYSGGRRSQYF.

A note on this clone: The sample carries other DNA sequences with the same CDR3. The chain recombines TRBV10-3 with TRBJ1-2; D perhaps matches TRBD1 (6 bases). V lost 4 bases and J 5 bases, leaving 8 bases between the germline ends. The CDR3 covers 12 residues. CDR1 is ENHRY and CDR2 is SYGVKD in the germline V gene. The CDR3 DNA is TGTGCCATCAGTGGCGACAGGTATGGCTACACCTTC. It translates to CAISGDRYGYTF.

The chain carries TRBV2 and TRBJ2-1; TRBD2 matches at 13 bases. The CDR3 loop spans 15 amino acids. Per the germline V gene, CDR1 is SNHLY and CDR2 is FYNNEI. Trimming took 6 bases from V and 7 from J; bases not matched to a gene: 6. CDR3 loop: CASRGTSGIMNEQFF. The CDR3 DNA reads TGTGCCAGCAGAGGGACTAGCGGGATTATGAATGAGCAGTTCTTC.

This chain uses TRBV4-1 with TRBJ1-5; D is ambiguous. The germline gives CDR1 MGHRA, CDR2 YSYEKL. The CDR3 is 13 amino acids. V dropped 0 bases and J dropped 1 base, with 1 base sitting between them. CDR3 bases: TGCGCCAGCAGCCAAGAGAGCAATCAGCCCCAGCATTTT. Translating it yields CASSQESNQPQHF.

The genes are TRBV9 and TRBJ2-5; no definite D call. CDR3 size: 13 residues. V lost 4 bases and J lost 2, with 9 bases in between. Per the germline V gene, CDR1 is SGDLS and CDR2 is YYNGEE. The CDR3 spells CASSWAEQETQYF. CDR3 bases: TGTGCCAGCAGCTGGGCAGAACAAGAGACCCAGTACTTC.

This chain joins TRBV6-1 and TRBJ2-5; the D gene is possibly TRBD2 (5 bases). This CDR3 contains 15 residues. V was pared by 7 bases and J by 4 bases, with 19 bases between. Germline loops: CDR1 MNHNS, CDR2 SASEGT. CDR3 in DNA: TGTGCCAGCACCATGCGGCGAGGGAGAGGAGAGACCCAGTACTTC. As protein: CASTMRRGRGETQYF.